These 2 T cell receptor beta chains originate from one sample sequenced in a study of T cell repertoires in cytomegalovirus infection. TCRdb reprocessed the reads with MiXCR, giving one entry per CDR3 protein. The sample yields roughly 180,000 distinct CDR3 sequences, about 20% seen once. For these receptors, no antigen is known. The starting material was CD8+ T cells from cultured PBMCs, obtained from culture after CMV antigen stimulation. The receptors shown here come from a human donor in good health (CMV status not recorded). Some clones in this sample may be carry-over from other donors' samples.

The chain has TRBV6-1 and TRBJ2-7; the match to TRBD1 covers 8 bases. The germline V gene encodes CDR1 MNHNS and CDR2 SASEGT. With V trimmed by 3 bases and J by 1 base, 5 bases remained unmatched. The CDR3 covers 15 residues. This chain's CDR3 is CASSDRTGKSYEQYF. CDR3 in DNA: TGTGCCAGCAGTGATCGGACAGGGAAATCCTACGAGCAGTACTTC.

The genes are TRBV6-2 or TRBV6-3 and TRBJ1-5; a weak D match, TRBD1 (5 bases). The CDR3 runs to 13 residues. The germline V gene has CDR1 MNHEY and CDR2 SVGEGT. Trimming took off 6 bases at V and 0 bases at J, with 6 bases between the two ends. CDR3 sequence reads: CASRQDSNQPQHF. In nucleotides, the CDR3 is TGTGCCAGCAGACAGGATAGCAATCAGCCCCAGCATTTT.